These T cell receptor beta chains were read from a single sample in a study of blood T cell repertoires in COVID-19. Data came from immunoSEQ multiplex PCR; TCRdb stores just in-frame clones and leaves some out. The sample includes tens of thousands of clones, around 85% of them seen just once. Source material: peripheral blood. These receptors all come from a human donor in a cohort sampled during active COVID-19. Each CDR3 is given with its conserved first and last residue. D genes are given only for firm matches. Size values are once, few and many counts, or a class for expanded clones, and some rows have none.

TRBV3-1/TRBV3-2	NA	NA	TRBJ1-2	TGTGCCAGCAGCCAAATCGGCGGGTTGCGGGGCTATGGCTACACCTTC	CASSQIGGLRGYGYTF
TRBV10-3	NA	NA	TRBJ1-4	TGTGCCATCAGTGATGGTTGGAGCAATGAAAAACTGTTTTTT	CAISDGWSNEKLFF
TRBV5-4	NA	NA	TRBJ2-7	TGTGCCAGCAGGTGGGGCGCGGCTAGTGAGGCCTACGAGCAGTACTTC	CASRWGAASEAYEQYF
TRBV7-6	NA	NA	TRBJ2-1	TGTGCCAGCAGCCAGGGCCTGAACAATGAGCAGTTCTTC	CASSQGLNNEQFF
TRBV3-1/TRBV3-2	NA	NA	TRBJ2-7	TGTGCCAGCAGCCAAGCCTCTGCCGGCGAGCAGTACTTC	CASSQASAGEQYF
TRBV4-1	TRBD1	NA	TRBJ2-7	TGCGCCAGCAGCCGTAGAAAGGGACAGGATTTCTTC	CASSRRKGQDFF
TRBV5-1	NA	NA	TRBJ1-1	TGCGCCAGCAGCTTCGTACCGGAGGGGTACACTGAAGCTTTCTTT	CASSFVPEGYTEAFF
TRBV12-5	NA	NA	TRBJ2-3	TGTGCTAGTGGCTGGGGCGAAGTCTCCACAGATACGCAGTATTTT	CASGWGEVSTDTQYF
TRBV29-1	TRBD1	NA	TRBJ1-2	TGCAGCGTTGTTAAGTCAGGGGGCTCGAATGGCTACACCTTC	CSVVKSGGSNGYTF
TRBV13	TRBD2	once	TRBJ2-7	TGTGCCAGCAGCGCGGAGGCCCATAGCGGGAGTCGTTACGAGCAGTACTTC	CASSAEAHSGSRYEQYF
TRBV7-2	NA	NA	TRBJ2-1	TGTGCCAGCAGCCTTCAGACTTACTCCTACAATGAGCAGTTCTTC	CASSLQTYSYNEQFF
TRBV28	TRBD2	NA	TRBJ2-7	TGTGCCAGCAGACCCGCCGGCGGGAGGCACTACGAGCAGTACTTC	CASRPAGGRHYEQYF
TRBV5-5	NA	NA	TRBJ2-1	TGTGCCAGCAGCCCTGACAGTAATTCCTACGGTGAGCAGTTCTTC	CASSPDSNSYGEQFF
TRBV5-5	NA	NA	TRBJ2-6	TGTGCCAGCAGCTTTCTCGTGTTAGGGGCCAACGTCCTGACTTTC	CASSFLVLGANVLTF
TRBV5-4	NA	NA	TRBJ1-2	TGTGCCAGCAGCTTCGCAGGGTCAAACTATGGCTACACCTTC	CASSFAGSNYGYTF
TRBV7-2	NA	NA	TRBJ2-7	TGTGCCAGCAGCTTAGCGGGGGGCTCCTACGAGCAGTACTTC	CASSLAGGSYEQYF
TRBV6-4	NA	NA	TRBJ1-4	TGTGCCAGCAGGGGAGGGGACCGAAAGATGTTTTTT	CASRGGDRKMFF
TRBV29-1	TRBD2	NA	TRBJ2-7	TGCAGCTCGAGGGCGGGAGGAGACGAGCAGTACTTC	CSSRAGGDEQYF
TRBV24-1	TRBD1	NA	TRBJ2-3	TGTGCCACCAGTGATTTGGACAGGGCTCTGGATACGCAGTATTTT	CATSDLDRALDTQYF
TRBV6-2/TRBV6-3	TRBD2	NA	TRBJ2-7	TGTGCCAGCAGTCGTACTAGCGCCGCCTACGAGCAGTACTTC	CASSRTSAAYEQYF
TRBV7-2	NA	NA	TRBJ1-1	TGTGCCAGCAGCGAATACAGGAACACTGAAGCTTTCTTT	CASSEYRNTEAFF
TRBV27	NA	NA	TRBJ1-1	TGTGCCAGCAGTTTTTTTGGACAGGAAGCTTTCTTT	CASSFFGQEAFF
TRBV18	NA	NA	TRBJ1-1	TGTGCCAGCTCACGACAGGCTAACACTGAAGCTTTCTTT	CASSRQANTEAFF
TRBV18	NA	NA	TRBJ2-7	TGTGCCAGCTCACCATGGGCAGGGTCGGGCTACGAGCAGTACTTC	CASSPWAGSGYEQYF
TRBV24-1	TRBD2	NA	TRBJ2-1	TGTGCCACCAGTGGGGCGGGAGTCTTTGGCAATGAGCAGTTCTTC	CATSGAGVFGNEQFF
TRBV5-6	NA	NA	TRBJ1-4	TGTGCCAGCAGCTCCTTTAGGGGGTATGAAAAACTGTTTTTT	CASSSFRGYEKLFF
TRBV6-5	NA	NA	TRBJ2-4	TGTGCCAGCCGCCCCACTAAGACAGCCAAAAACATTCAGTACTTC	CASRPTKTAKNIQYF
TRBV18	NA	NA	TRBJ2-1	TGTGCCAGCTCACCGGAACAGGCTTTACAGTTCTTC	CASSPEQALQFF
TRBV9	NA	NA	TRBJ2-7	TGTGCCAGCAGCAAAGATATCTACTCCTACGAGCAGTACTTC	CASSKDIYSYEQYF
TRBV11-3	TRBD1	NA	TRBJ2-3	TGTGCCAGCAGCCTCGCCGGGACAGGCCGGAGAGATACGCAGTATTTT	CASSLAGTGRRDTQYF
TRBV29-1	NA	NA	TRBJ1-1	TGCAGCGCAGGGCTTCGGGGGACTGAAGCTTTCTTT	CSAGLRGTEAFF
TRBV7-9	NA	once	TRBJ2-4	TGTGCCAGCAGCTTCTTCCGAGAAGCCAAAAACATTCAGTACTTC	CASSFFREAKNIQYF
TRBV9	TRBD1	NA	TRBJ1-1	TGTGCCAGCAGCGAGACAGGGAGGACTGAAGCTTTCTTT	CASSETGRTEAFF
TRBV7-9	NA	NA	TRBJ2-5	TGTGCCAGCAGCTTTTCCAGGCCTGTCGAGACCCAGTACTTC	CASSFSRPVETQYF
TRBV6-4	TRBD1	NA	TRBJ1-1	TGTGCCAGCAGTGACCAGGGGGCTGGAGTGAACACTGAAGCTTTCTTT	CASSDQGAGVNTEAFF
TRBV5-1	NA	NA	TRBJ2-1	TGCGCCAGCAGCTTGGGATGGGAGTTCTCCTACAATGAGCAGTTCTTC	CASSLGWEFSYNEQFF
TRBV28	NA	NA	TRBJ1-5	TGTGCCAGCACCTGGGGGGGAAGGACGAATCAGCCCCAGCATTTT	CASTWGGRTNQPQHF
TRBV29-1	TRBD2	NA	TRBJ2-1	TGCAGCGTTGAGGGTGAGGCGGGAGGTTACAATGAGCAGTTCTTC	CSVEGEAGGYNEQFF
TRBV10-3	NA	NA	TRBJ2-2	TGTGCCATCAGCCGCAGGCCTGACACCGGGGAGCTGTTTTTT	CAISRRPDTGELFF
TRBV28	NA	NA	TRBJ1-2	TGTGCCAGCAAAACAGGCTCCTATGGCTACACCTTC	CASKTGSYGYTF
TRBV19	TRBD2	NA	TRBJ2-1	TGTGCCAGTAGTGGGGTAGCGGGACGGAGTGAGCAGTTCTTC	CASSGVAGRSEQFF
TRBV11-2	NA	few	TRBJ2-7	TGTGCCAGCAGCCCAGTCATGGGGGCTGAGCAGTACTTC	CASSPVMGAEQYF
TRBV13	NA	NA	TRBJ2-1	TGTGCCAGCAGCTTATCATATGAGCAGTTCTTC	CASSLSYEQFF
TRBV14	TRBD1	once	TRBJ1-2	TGTGCCAGCAGCCCAAGGGGGACAGGGAGGATCTATGGCTACACCTTC	CASSPRGTGRIYGYTF
TRBV10-3	NA	NA	TRBJ2-7	TGTGCCATCGGCGTAGACAGGCGATCCTACGAGCAGTACTTC	CAIGVDRRSYEQYF
TRBV10-2	NA	NA	TRBJ1-2	TGCGCCAGCAGTGAGTCGACGGGGAGGAGCCGAAGCTACACCTTC	CASSESTGRSRSYTF
TRBV10-3	TRBD2	NA	TRBJ2-1	TGTGCCATCAGTGAGGGGGGTACTAGCGGCCGCTCCTACAATGAGCAGTTCTTC	CAISEGGTSGRSYNEQFF
TRBV28	NA	NA	TRBJ1-2	TGTGCCAGCAGTTTCCCCGGGACATTCTATGGCTACACCTTC	CASSFPGTFYGYTF
TRBV29-1	TRBD2	once	TRBJ2-3	TGCAGTATAGCGGGAGGGAACACAGATACGCAGTATTTT	CSIAGGNTDTQYF